These T cell receptor beta chains were read from a single sample in a study of metastatic and nonmetastatic thyroid tumors. With MiXCR, TCRdb called clones anew from the PCR reads. The profile shows fewer than 35,000 clones, roughly 29% of them singletons. The sample was blood. These receptors were obtained from a female donor with papillary thyroid cancer or a benign thyroid nodule (not recorded which). Some clones in this sample may be carry-over from other donors' samples. The CDR3 runs from the conserved cysteine through the conserved F or W. A D gene is named only where the DNA matches it firmly. A clone size is listed for some rows: how often the clone was seen (once, few, many), or a class if it is expanded.

CSARGQGYEKLFF	TGCAGTGCTAGAGGGCAGGGGTATGAAAAACTGTTTTTT	NA	13	TRBV20-1	NA	TRBJ1-4
CASSVGGVSGNTIYF	TGTGCCAGCAGCGTAGGAGGAGTCTCTGGAAACACCATATATTTT	NA	15	TRBV9	NA	TRBJ1-3
CASRATGAISPLHF	TGTGCCAGCAGAGCGACAGGGGCGATTTCACCCCTCCACTTT	medium-sized	14	TRBV6-1	TRBD1	TRBJ1-6
CATLVGTEAFF	TGTGCCACCTTGGTCGGCACTGAAGCTTTCTTT	medium-sized	11	TRBV6-1	NA	TRBJ1-1
CASSGFRDKATNEKLFF	TGTGCCAGCAGTGGTTTCCGGGACAAAGCAACTAATGAAAAACTGTTTTTT	NA	17	TRBV6-4	NA	TRBJ1-4
CASSLSSAYEQYF	TGTGCCAGCAGCTTATCGTCAGCGTACGAGCAGTACTTC	NA	13	TRBV7-9	NA	TRBJ2-7
CASSPTRQGAGELFF	TGTGCCAGCTCACCGACGAGACAGGGGGCCGGGGAGCTGTTTTTT	NA	15	TRBV18	TRBD1	TRBJ2-2
CANRGRSGSNAEQYF	TGTGCCAACAGGGGTCGTAGCGGGAGTAATGCCGAGCAGTACTTC	few	15	TRBV27	TRBD2	TRBJ2-7
CASSYPPWGGHTDTQYF	TGTGCCAGCAGTTACCCACCGTGGGGGGGGCACACAGATACGCAGTATTTT	NA	17	TRBV6-5	NA	TRBJ2-3
CASLRLAGPYGELFF	TGTGCCAGCCTGCGACTAGCGGGTCCGTACGGGGAGCTGTTTTTT	NA	15	TRBV19	TRBD2	TRBJ2-2
CASRQGGANSPLHF	TGTGCCAGTAGACAAGGGGGGGCAAATTCACCCCTCCACTTT	few	14	TRBV6-1	NA	TRBJ1-6
CASSRDTGLASGNF	TGTGCCAGCAGTCGGGACACTGGACTGGCTTCGGGGAACTTT	many	14	TRBV12-3/TRBV12-4	NA	TRBJ1-1
CASSTLGGGVYEQYF	TGTGCCAGTAGTACCCTAGGCGGGGGGGTCTACGAGCAGTACTTC	NA	15	TRBV19	TRBD2	TRBJ2-7
CATSEDRGNTEAFF	TGTGCCACCAGTGAGGACAGGGGAAACACTGAAGCTTTCTTT	few	14	TRBV24-1	TRBD1	TRBJ1-1
CASSQTGAGEQYF	TGTGCCAGCAGCCAGACGGGGGCAGGGGAGCAGTACTTC	NA	13	TRBV6-1	NA	TRBJ2-7
CASSPFPQGVTYEQYF	TGCGCCAGCAGCCCTTTCCCCCAGGGGGTGACCTACGAGCAGTACTTC	many	16	TRBV4-1	TRBD1	TRBJ2-7
CASSQYTEAFF	TGTGCCAGCAGCCAGTACACTGAAGCTTTCTTT	many	11	TRBV3-1	NA	TRBJ1-1
CAWSVSPSEQYF	TGTGCCTGGAGTGTATCCCCCTCCGAGCAGTACTTC	NA	12	TRBV30	NA	TRBJ2-7
CASATGLDGELFF	TGTGCCAGCGCGACAGGGCTTGACGGGGAGCTGTTTTTT	few	13	TRBV18	TRBD1	TRBJ2-2
CASSPPRRMGETQYF	TGTGCCAGCAGCCCTCCCCGGAGGATGGGGGAGACCCAGTACTTC	NA	15	TRBV7-9	NA	TRBJ2-5
CASNPGKAVAPQHF	TGTGCCAGCAACCCGGGTAAGGCGGTGGCGCCCCAGCATTTT	few	14	TRBV6-2/TRBV6-3	NA	TRBJ1-5
CATNPGQGDNIDGYTF	TGTGCCACCAACCCGGGACAGGGGGATAATATCGATGGCTACACCTTC	medium-sized	16	TRBV24-1	TRBD1	TRBJ1-2
CASSGGQGSTEAFF	TGTGCCAGCAGTGGTGGACAGGGGTCTACTGAAGCTTTCTTT	few	14	TRBV6-1	TRBD1	TRBJ1-1
CASSGVDRLVAPLHF	TGTGCCAGCAGTGGGGTGGACAGGTTGGTAGCACCCCTCCACTTT	medium-sized	15	TRBV6-1	TRBD1	TRBJ1-6
CASSIFEGAGANVLTF	TGTGCCAGTAGTATATTTGAGGGCGCTGGGGCCAACGTCCTGACTTTC	many	16	TRBV19	NA	TRBJ2-6
CASSFSPGERGTEAFF	TGTGCCAGCAGCTTTTCCCCAGGGGAGCGCGGCACTGAAGCTTTCTTT	NA	16	TRBV7-8	NA	TRBJ1-1
CASLSALAKNIQYF	TGTGCCAGCTTAAGCGCGCTAGCCAAAAACATTCAGTACTTC	many	14	TRBV2	NA	TRBJ2-4
CASLPAGPHEKLFF	TGTGCCAGCCTCCCGGCAGGCCCTCATGAAAAACTGTTTTTT	many	14	TRBV28	NA	TRBJ1-4
CATSRGQENQPQHF	TGTGCCACCAGCAGGGGACAGGAAAATCAGCCCCAGCATTTT	NA	14	TRBV15	TRBD1	TRBJ1-5
CASSPGEVDYGYTF	TGCGCCAGCAGCCCGGGGGAGGTGGACTATGGCTACACCTTC	NA	14	TRBV5-1	NA	TRBJ1-2
CSAREGNSPLHF	TGCAGTGCTAGAGAAGGGAATTCACCCCTCCACTTT	few	12	TRBV20-1	NA	TRBJ1-6
CASSVRGRASEKLFF	TGTGCCAGCAGTGTCAGGGGGCGGGCCAGTGAAAAACTGTTTTTT	few	15	TRBV2	TRBD1	TRBJ1-4